This T cell receptor beta chain stems from a study of T cell repertoires in cytomegalovirus infection. TCRdb analysed the reads with MiXCR anew, one entry per CDR3 protein. The repertoire includes about 900,000 distinct CDR3 sequences, approximately 30% of them detected once, and roughly 12% sits in the top ten. As for this clonotype: The antigen is undetermined. An end of the junction differs from the germline gene, which may be a read error.

The CDR3 sequence is 15 residues long. Germline lookup yields CDR1 MNHNS and CDR2 SASEGT. The chain is built from TRBV6-1 and TRBJ2-1, with 10 bases matching TRBD1. Sequencing used cultured CD8+ T cells from PBMCs, obtained from culture after CMV antigen stimulation. The source is a human donor in good health (CMV status not recorded). Some clones in this sample may be carry-over from other donors' samples. DNA for the CDR3: TGTGCCTGCAGTCAGGGGACAGGGGAGTACAATGAGCAGTTCTTC. Translated, it gives CACSQGTGEYNEQFF.